This T cell receptor beta chain was sequenced in a study of blood T cells in healthy people across ages. Details on this clonotype: Its specificity is unknown.

A sample-barcoded 5' primer and a J-beta primer mix were used in a second PCR of roughly 6 to 11 cycles. Each cDNA molecule was tagged by a template-switch adaptor with 12 random nucleotides. From the 5' RACE reads, TCRdb called clonotypes with MiXCR, one entry per CDR3 protein. The sample has 700,000 to 850,000 distinct CDR3 sequences, around 36% seen once. Germline V gives CDR1 MGHRA, CDR2 YSYEKL. The CDR3 consists of 15 residues. V was clipped by 2 bases and J by 8 bases, with 15 bases between them. Study findings and constraints: The lack of PBMC sorting stopped any conclusive naive versus antigen-experienced comparison. One million T cells yielded diversity estimates that were considered underestimates.

The material sequenced was blood. The sequence derives from a young man in good health. This sequence joins TRBV4-1 and TRBJ1-4; D might be TRBD1 (5 bases). CDR3 DNA: TGCGCCAGCAGCCAAACCAGGGATTTGGACGAAAAACTGTTTTTT. This sequence encodes CASSQTRDLDEKLFF.